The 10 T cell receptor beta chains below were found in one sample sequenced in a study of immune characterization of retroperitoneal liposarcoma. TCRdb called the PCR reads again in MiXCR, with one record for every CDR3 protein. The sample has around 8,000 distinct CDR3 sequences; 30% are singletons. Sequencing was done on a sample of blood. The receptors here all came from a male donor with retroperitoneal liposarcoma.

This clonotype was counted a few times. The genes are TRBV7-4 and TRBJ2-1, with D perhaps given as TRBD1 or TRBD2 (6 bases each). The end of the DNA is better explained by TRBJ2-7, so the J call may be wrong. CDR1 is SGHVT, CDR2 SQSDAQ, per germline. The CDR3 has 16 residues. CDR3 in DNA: TGTGCCAGCAGCCCGAACGGGGGCAATTACTACAATGAGCAGTACTTC. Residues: CASSPNGGNYYNEQYF.

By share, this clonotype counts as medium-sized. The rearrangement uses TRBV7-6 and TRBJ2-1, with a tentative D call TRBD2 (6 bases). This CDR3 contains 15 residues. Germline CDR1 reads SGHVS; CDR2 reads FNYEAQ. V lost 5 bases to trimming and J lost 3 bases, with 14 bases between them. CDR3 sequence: CASSPNVGSYNEQFF. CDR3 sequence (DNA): TGTGCCAGCAGCCCTAACGTCGGGAGCTACAATGAGCAGTTCTTC.

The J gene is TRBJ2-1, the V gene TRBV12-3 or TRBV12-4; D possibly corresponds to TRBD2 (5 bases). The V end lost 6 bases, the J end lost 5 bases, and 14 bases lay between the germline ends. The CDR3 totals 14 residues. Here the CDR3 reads CASRGGRRNNEQFF. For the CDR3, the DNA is TGTGCCAGCAGAGGTGGGAGAAGAAACAATGAGCAGTTCTTC.

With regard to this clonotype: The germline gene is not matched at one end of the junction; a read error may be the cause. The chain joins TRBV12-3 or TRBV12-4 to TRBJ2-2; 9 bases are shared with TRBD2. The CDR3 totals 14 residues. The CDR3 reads CASSLAGEIGELFF. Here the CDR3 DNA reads TGTGCCAGCAGCTTAGCGGGAGAGATCGGGGAGCTGTTTTTT.

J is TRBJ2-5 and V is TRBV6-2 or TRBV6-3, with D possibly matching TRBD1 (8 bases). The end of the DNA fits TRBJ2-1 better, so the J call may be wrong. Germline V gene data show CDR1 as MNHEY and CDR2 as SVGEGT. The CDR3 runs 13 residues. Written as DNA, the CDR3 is TGTGCCACCAATGACAGGGGAGGGGGTGAGCAGTTCTTC. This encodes CATNDRGGGEQFF.

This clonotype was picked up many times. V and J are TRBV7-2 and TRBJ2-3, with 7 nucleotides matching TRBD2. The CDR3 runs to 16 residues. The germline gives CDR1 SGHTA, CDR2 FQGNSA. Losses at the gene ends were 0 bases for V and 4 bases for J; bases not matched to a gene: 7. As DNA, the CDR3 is TGTGCCAGCAGCTTAGCTCGCGGGAGCGGAGCAGATACGCAGTATTTT. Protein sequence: CASSLARGSGADTQYF.

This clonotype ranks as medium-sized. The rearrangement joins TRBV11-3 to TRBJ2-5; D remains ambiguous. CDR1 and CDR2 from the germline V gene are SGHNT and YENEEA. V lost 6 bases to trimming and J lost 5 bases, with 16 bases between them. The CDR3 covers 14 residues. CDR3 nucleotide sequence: TGTGCCAGCAGTATGAACGGGCCTGGGGAGACCCAGTACTTC. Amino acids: CASSMNGPGETQYF.

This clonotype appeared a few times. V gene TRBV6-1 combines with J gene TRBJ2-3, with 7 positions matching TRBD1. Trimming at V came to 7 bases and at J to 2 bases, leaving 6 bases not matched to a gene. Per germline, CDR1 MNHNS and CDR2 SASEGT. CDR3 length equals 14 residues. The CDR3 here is CASTRQGPTDTQYF. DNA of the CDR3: TGTGCCAGCACCAGACAGGGACCCACAGATACGCAGTATTTT.

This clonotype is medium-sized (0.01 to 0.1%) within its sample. CDR3 sequence (DNA): TGTGCCAGCAGCCCAGCGGGAGGCACAGATACGCAGTATTTT. It is translated as CASSPAGGTDTQYF. The chain carries TRBV6-4 and TRBJ2-3, with 8 bases that match TRBD2. Trimming took 6 bases from V and 1 from J; bases not matched to a gene: 3. Germline CDR1 is MRHNA and CDR2 is SNTAGT. The CDR3 loop spans 14 amino acids.

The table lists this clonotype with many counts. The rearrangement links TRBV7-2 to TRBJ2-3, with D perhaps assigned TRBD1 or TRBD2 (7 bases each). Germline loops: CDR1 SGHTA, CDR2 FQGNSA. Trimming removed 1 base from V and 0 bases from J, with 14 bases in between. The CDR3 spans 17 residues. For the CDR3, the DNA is TGTGCCAGCAGCTTAGGTCTCAGGGGGGGGAGCACAGATACGCAGTATTTT. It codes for CASSLGLRGGSTDTQYF.